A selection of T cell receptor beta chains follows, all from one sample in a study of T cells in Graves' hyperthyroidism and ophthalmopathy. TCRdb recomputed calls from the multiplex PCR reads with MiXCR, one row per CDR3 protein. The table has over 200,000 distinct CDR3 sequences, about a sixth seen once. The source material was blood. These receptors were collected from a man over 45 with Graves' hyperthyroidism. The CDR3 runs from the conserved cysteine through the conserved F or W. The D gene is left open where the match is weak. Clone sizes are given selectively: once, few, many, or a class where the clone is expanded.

CDR3: CASSRGQGGETQYF; DNA: TGTGCTAGCAGCCGAGGACAGGGCGGGGAGACCCAGTACTTC; D: TRBD1; J: TRBJ2-5; V: TRBV7-6; size: NA
CDR3: CASSPGEGNTEAFF; DNA: TGTGCCAGCAGCCCAGGAGAAGGGAACACTGAAGCTTTCTTT; D: NA; J: TRBJ1-1; V: TRBV4-2; size: NA
CDR3: CASSVGTGNNEQFF; DNA: TGTGCCAGCAGCGTAGGTACAGGAAACAATGAGCAGTTCTTC; D: NA; J: TRBJ2-1; V: TRBV9; size: NA
CDR3: CASSGGTGSTGELFF; DNA: TGTGCCAGCAGTGGTGGGACAGGGAGCACCGGGGAGCTGTTTTTT; D: TRBD1; J: TRBJ2-2; V: TRBV6-4; size: many
CDR3: CASSLGAGGYEQYF; DNA: TGTGCCAGCAGCTTAGGTGCGGGAGGTTACGAGCAGTACTTC; D: TRBD2; J: TRBJ2-7; V: TRBV7-9; size: many
CDR3: CASSQRTTNTGELFF; DNA: TGCGCCAGCAGCCAAAGGACTACTAACACCGGGGAGCTGTTTTTT; D: NA; J: TRBJ2-2; V: TRBV4-1; size: few
CDR3: CASRPGSGYGYTF; DNA: TGTGCCAGCAGACCGGGCTCAGGCTATGGCTACACCTTC; D: NA; J: TRBJ1-2; V: TRBV28; size: many
CDR3: CASSQVGGTEAFF; DNA: TGTGCCAGCAGCCAAGTGGGGGGAACTGAAGCTTTCTTT; D: NA; J: TRBJ1-1; V: TRBV3-1; size: many
CDR3: CASSHIGQGPYEQYF; DNA: TGTGCCAGCAGCCATATTGGACAGGGGCCCTACGAGCAGTACTTC; D: TRBD1; J: TRBJ2-7; V: TRBV7-2; size: few
CDR3: CASSHGQGATNEKLFF; DNA: TGCGCCAGCAGCCACGGACAGGGGGCAACTAATGAAAAACTGTTTTTT; D: TRBD1; J: TRBJ1-4; V: TRBV5-1; size: few
CDR3: CASSLGTGKLNEQFF; DNA: TGTGCCAGCAGCTTAGGGACAGGGAAACTGAATGAGCAGTTCTTC; D: TRBD1; J: TRBJ2-1; V: TRBV7-8; size: NA
CDR3: CASSSPQLAGGTSGGDTQYF; DNA: TGTGCCAGCAGTTCACCCCAGCTAGCGGGAGGCACCTCCGGGGGAGATACGCAGTATTTT; D: TRBD2; J: TRBJ2-3; V: TRBV28; size: few
CDR3: CASSLALAGSTDTQYF; DNA: TGCGCCAGCAGCTTGGCCCTAGCGGGCAGCACAGATACGCAGTATTTT; D: TRBD2; J: TRBJ2-3; V: TRBV5-1; size: NA
CDR3: CASSDGTVGTGELFF; DNA: TGCGCCAGCAGTGATGGGACAGTCGGCACCGGGGAGCTGTTTTTT; D: TRBD1; J: TRBJ2-2; V: TRBV10-1; size: few
CDR3: CASSLDWAGGEQYF; DNA: TGTGCCAGCAGCTTAGATTGGGCAGGGGGCGAGCAGTACTTC; D: TRBD1; J: TRBJ2-7; V: TRBV11-2; size: many
CDR3: CASRGYIQSAIQYF; DNA: TGTGCCAGCAGGGGGTATATACAGTCGGCCATTCAGTACTTC; D: NA; J: TRBJ2-4; V: TRBV27; size: NA
CDR3: CASISGRSTDTQYF; DNA: TGTGCCAGCATTAGCGGGAGGAGCACAGATACGCAGTATTTT; D: TRBD2; J: TRBJ2-3; V: TRBV6-5; size: NA
CDR3: CASSEKGSGANVLTF; DNA: TGTGCCAGCAGTGAGAAAGGCTCTGGGGCCAACGTCCTGACTTTC; D: NA; J: TRBJ2-6; V: TRBV6-1; size: few
CDR3: CASTRLAGENEQFF; DNA: TGTGCCAGCACTAGACTAGCGGGAGAGAATGAGCAGTTCTTC; D: TRBD2; J: TRBJ2-1; V: TRBV6-2/TRBV6-3; size: many
CDR3: CASSQLRGMNTEAFF; DNA: TGTGCCAGCAGCCAACTCAGGGGGATGAACACTGAAGCTTTCTTT; D: TRBD1; J: TRBJ1-1; V: TRBV4-2; size: NA
CDR3: CSARTNPYEQYF; DNA: TGCAGTGCTAGGACCAATCCCTACGAGCAGTACTTC; D: NA; J: TRBJ2-7; V: TRBV20-1; size: many
CDR3: CATRSGRAATGELFF; DNA: TGTGCCACGAGGAGCGGGAGGGCGGCCACCGGGGAGCTGTTTTTT; D: TRBD2; J: TRBJ2-2; V: TRBV4-2; size: once
CDR3: CASSPRRNPYEQYF; DNA: TGTGCCAGCTCACCGAGGCGGAACCCCTACGAGCAGTACTTC; D: NA; J: TRBJ2-7; V: TRBV18; size: many
CDR3: CSAHKDRLRYSYNEQFF; DNA: TGCAGTGCCCATAAAGACCGATTAAGATACTCCTACAATGAGCAGTTCTTC; D: NA; J: TRBJ2-1; V: TRBV20-1; size: many
CDR3: CSARGTLGIVAGGSSYNEQFF; DNA: TGCAGTGCTAGAGGGACCTTGGGGATAGTAGCGGGAGGGAGCTCCTACAATGAGCAGTTCTTC; D: TRBD2; J: TRBJ2-1; V: TRBV20-1; size: many
CDR3: CSVVLAGTSGRIPVGEQFF; DNA: TGCAGCGTTGTGTTGGCCGGGACTAGCGGGAGAATACCCGTGGGTGAGCAGTTCTTC; D: TRBD2; J: TRBJ2-1; V: TRBV29-1; size: NA
CDR3: CASSLTSGRVGGELFF; DNA: TGCGCCAGCAGCTTGACTAGCGGGAGGGTCGGCGGGGAGCTGTTTTTT; D: TRBD2; J: TRBJ2-2; V: TRBV5-1; size: few
CDR3: CATSRDPGTAYNEQFF; DNA: TGTGCCACCAGCAGAGATCCCGGCACGGCCTACAATGAGCAGTTCTTC; D: NA; J: TRBJ2-1; V: TRBV15; size: many
CDR3: CASSPRGGATGEQFF; DNA: TGTGCCAGCAGCCCCCGCGGGGGCGCGACTGGTGAGCAGTTCTTC; D: NA; J: TRBJ2-1; V: TRBV7-9; size: NA
CDR3: CASSSLSEGSPLHF; DNA: TGTGCCAGCAGCTCCCTGTCTGAAGGATCACCCCTCCACTTT; D: NA; J: TRBJ1-6; V: TRBV13; size: NA
CDR3: CASSLGGASYNEQFF; DNA: TGTGCCAGTAGTCTTGGGGGGGCCTCCTACAATGAGCAGTTCTTC; D: NA; J: TRBJ2-1; V: TRBV19; size: many
CDR3: CSVEPGQVSDTQYF; DNA: TGCAGCGTTGAGCCGGGACAGGTCTCTGATACGCAGTATTTT; D: TRBD1; J: TRBJ2-3; V: TRBV29-1; size: NA
CDR3: CASGPTGTGYYEQYF; DNA: TGTGCCAGCGGTCCAACCGGGACAGGATACTACGAGCAGTACTTC; D: TRBD1; J: TRBJ2-7; V: TRBV11-2; size: many
CDR3: CASSFKIGTSGTPYEQYF; DNA: TGTGCCAGCAGCTTCAAAATCGGGACTAGCGGGACCCCCTACGAGCAGTACTTC; D: TRBD2; J: TRBJ2-7; V: TRBV7-8; size: NA
CDR3: CASSFRTGTYNEQFF; DNA: TGTGCCAGCAGTTTTAGGACGGGCACCTACAATGAGCAGTTCTTC; D: NA; J: TRBJ2-1; V: TRBV28; size: few
CDR3: CAIRATLQETQYF; DNA: TGTGCCATCCGGGCCACACTGCAAGAGACCCAGTACTTC; D: NA; J: TRBJ2-5; V: TRBV10-3; size: many
CDR3: CASSPASGDYEQYF; DNA: TGCGCCAGCAGCCCGGCCTCTGGGGACTACGAGCAGTACTTC; D: NA; J: TRBJ2-7; V: TRBV5-1; size: many
CDR3: CSGQGAADTQYF; DNA: TGCAGCGGACAGGGGGCGGCAGATACGCAGTATTTT; D: TRBD1; J: TRBJ2-3; V: TRBV29-1; size: NA
CDR3: CARTPLLAGVSDTQYF; DNA: TGTGCCAGGACCCCTCTACTAGCGGGAGTCTCAGATACGCAGTATTTT; D: TRBD2; J: TRBJ2-3; V: TRBV2; size: few
CDR3: CASSFSGQGDEQYF; DNA: TGCGCCAGCAGCTTCTCCGGACAGGGGGACGAGCAGTACTTC; D: TRBD1; J: TRBJ2-7; V: TRBV5-1; size: few
CDR3: CATSRVPGHINTEAFF; DNA: TGTGCCACCAGCAGGGTCCCGGGACATATCAACACTGAAGCTTTCTTT; D: NA; J: TRBJ1-1; V: TRBV15; size: many
CDR3: CSAEGSLGADTQYF; DNA: TGCAGTGCGGAGGGCTCTCTCGGGGCAGATACGCAGTATTTT; D: NA; J: TRBJ2-3; V: TRBV20-1; size: NA
CDR3: CASSQDPTTYEQYF; DNA: TGTGCCAGCAGCCAAGACCCGACGACATACGAGCAGTACTTC; D: NA; J: TRBJ2-7; V: TRBV3-1; size: many
CDR3: CASSEGRGKGNQPQHF; DNA: TGTGCCAGCAGTGAAGGCAGGGGGAAGGGCAATCAGCCCCAGCATTTT; D: TRBD1; J: TRBJ1-5; V: TRBV6-1; size: many
CDR3: CSATDRRYSNQPQHF; DNA: TGCAGTGCGACTGACAGGCGGTATAGCAATCAGCCCCAGCATTTT; D: NA; J: TRBJ1-5; V: TRBV20-1; size: NA
CDR3: CASGFRGYGTGELFF; DNA: TGTGCCAGCGGATTTCGGGGGTACGGGACCGGGGAGCTGTTTTTT; D: NA; J: TRBJ2-2; V: TRBV11-2; size: few
CDR3: CAWSRTGWQPQHF; DNA: TGTGCCTGGAGCAGGACAGGATGGCAGCCCCAGCATTTT; D: TRBD1; J: TRBJ1-5; V: TRBV30; size: many